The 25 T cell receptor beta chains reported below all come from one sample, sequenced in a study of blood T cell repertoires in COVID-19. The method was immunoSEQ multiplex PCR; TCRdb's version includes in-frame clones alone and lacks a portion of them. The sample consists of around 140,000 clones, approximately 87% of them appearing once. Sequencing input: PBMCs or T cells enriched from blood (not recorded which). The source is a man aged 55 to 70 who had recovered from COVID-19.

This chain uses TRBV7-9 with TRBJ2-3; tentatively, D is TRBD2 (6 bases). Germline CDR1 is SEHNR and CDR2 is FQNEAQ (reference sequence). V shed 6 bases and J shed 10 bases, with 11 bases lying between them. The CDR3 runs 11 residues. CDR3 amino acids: CASSPGTAQYF. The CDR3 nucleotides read TGTGCCAGCAGTCCCGGGACTGCGCAGTATTTT.

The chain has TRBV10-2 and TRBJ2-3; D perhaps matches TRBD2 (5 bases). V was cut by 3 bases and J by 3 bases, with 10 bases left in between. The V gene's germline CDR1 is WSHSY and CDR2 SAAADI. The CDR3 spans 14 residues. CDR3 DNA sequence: TGCGCCAGCAGTGATTTCCAGCGGACAGATACGCAGTATTTT. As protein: CASSDFQRTDTQYF.

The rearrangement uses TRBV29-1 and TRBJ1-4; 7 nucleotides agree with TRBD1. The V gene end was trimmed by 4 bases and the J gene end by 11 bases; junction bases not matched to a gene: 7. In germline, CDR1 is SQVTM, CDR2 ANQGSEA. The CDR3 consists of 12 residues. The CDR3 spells CSVGQGVGKLFF. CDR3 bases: TGCAGCGTTGGTCAGGGGGTCGGCAAACTGTTTTTT.

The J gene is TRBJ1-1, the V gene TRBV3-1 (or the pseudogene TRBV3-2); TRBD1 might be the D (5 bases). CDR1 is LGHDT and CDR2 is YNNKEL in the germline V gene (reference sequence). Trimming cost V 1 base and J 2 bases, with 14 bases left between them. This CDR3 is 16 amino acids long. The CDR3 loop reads CASSQAPQGGNTEAFF. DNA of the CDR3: TGTGCCAGCAGCCAAGCCCCCCAGGGCGGAAACACTGAAGCTTTCTTT.

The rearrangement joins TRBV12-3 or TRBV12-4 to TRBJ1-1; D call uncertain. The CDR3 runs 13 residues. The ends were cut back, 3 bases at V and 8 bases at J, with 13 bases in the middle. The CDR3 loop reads CASSLFRDVEAFF. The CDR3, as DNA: TGTGCCAGCAGTTTGTTTCGGGATGTAGAAGCTTTCTTT.

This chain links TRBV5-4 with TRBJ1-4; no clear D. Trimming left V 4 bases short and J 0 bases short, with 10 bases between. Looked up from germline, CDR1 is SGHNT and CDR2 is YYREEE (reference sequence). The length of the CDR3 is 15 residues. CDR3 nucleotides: TGTGCCAGCAGCCAACTCACGTCAACTAATGAAAAACTGTTTTTT. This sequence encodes CASSQLTSTNEKLFF.

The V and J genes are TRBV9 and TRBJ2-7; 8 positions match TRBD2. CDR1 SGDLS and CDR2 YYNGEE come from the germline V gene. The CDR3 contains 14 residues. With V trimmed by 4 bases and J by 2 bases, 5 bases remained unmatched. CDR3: CASSSGLVAYEQYF. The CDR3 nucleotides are TGTGCCAGCAGCTCGGGACTAGTGGCCTACGAGCAGTACTTC.

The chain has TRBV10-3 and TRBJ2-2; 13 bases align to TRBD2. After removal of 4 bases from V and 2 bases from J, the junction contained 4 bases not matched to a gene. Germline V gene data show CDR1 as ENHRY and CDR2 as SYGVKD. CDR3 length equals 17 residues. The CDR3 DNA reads TGTGCCATCAGTGGGACTAGCGGGGGCAGTAACACCGGGGAGCTGTTTTTT. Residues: CAISGTSGGSNTGELFF.

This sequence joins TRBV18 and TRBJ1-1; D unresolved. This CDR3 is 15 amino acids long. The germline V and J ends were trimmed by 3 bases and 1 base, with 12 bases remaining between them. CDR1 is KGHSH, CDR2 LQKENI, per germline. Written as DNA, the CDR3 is TGTGCCAGCTCACCCCTAAACGCGGGGAACACTGAAGCTTTCTTT. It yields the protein CASSPLNAGNTEAFF.

CDR3 nucleotide sequence: TGTGCCAGCAGAGCCGGACAGGGGGGCGAGCAGTACTTC. Its translation is CASRAGQGGEQYF. This rearrangement joins TRBV27 to TRBJ2-7; the match to TRBD1 covers 10 bases. Looked up from germline, CDR1 is MNHEY and CDR2 is SMNVEV (reference sequence). The CDR3 extends over 13 amino acids. Unmatched junction bases numbered 5, after V lost 6 bases and J lost 6 bases.

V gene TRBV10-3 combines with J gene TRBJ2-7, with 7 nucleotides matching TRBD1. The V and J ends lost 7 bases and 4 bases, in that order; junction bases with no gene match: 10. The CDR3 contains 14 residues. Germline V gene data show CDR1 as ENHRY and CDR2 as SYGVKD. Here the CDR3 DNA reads TGTGCCATCAACTTACAGGGGACGGGATACGAGCAGTACTTC. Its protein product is CAINLQGTGYEQYF.

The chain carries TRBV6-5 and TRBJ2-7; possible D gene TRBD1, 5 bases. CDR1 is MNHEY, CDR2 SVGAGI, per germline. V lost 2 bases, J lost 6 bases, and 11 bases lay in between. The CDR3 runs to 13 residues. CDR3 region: CASSYGAFSEQYF. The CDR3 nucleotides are TGTGCCAGCAGTTACGGGGCCTTCTCCGAGCAGTACTTC.

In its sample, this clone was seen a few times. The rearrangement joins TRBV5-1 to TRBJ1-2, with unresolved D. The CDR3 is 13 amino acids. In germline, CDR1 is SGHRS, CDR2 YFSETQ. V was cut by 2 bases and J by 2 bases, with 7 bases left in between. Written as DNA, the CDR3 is TGCGCCAGCAGCTTCGGCGGAAACTATGGCTACACCTTC. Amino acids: CASSFGGNYGYTF.

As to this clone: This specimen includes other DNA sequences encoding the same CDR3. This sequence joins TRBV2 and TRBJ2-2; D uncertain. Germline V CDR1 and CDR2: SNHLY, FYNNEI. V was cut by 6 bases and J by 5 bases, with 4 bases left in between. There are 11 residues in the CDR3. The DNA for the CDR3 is TGTGCCAGCAGCCCGACCGGGGAGCTGTTTTTT. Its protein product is CASSPTGELFF.

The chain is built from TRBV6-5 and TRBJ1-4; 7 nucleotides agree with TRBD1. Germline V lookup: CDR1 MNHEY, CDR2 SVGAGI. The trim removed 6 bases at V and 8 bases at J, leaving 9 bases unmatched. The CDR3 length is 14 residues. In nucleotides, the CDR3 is TGTGCCAGCAGCCCAAGCCGGGACAGCGAAAAACTGTTTTTT. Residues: CASSPSRDSEKLFF.

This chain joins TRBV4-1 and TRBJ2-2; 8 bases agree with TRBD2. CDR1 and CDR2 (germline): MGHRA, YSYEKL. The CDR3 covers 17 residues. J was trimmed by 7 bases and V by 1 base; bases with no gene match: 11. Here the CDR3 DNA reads TGCGCCAGCAGCCAAGTGACGGGAGGGCCCTCGAGCGGGGAGCTGTTTTTT. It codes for CASSQVTGGPSSGELFF.

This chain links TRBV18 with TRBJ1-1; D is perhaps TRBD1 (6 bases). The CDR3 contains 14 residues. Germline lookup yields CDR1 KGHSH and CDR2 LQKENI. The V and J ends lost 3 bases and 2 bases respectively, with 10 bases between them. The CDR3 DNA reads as TGTGCCAGCTCACCGGCAGGGGACAACACTGAAGCTTTCTTT. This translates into CASSPAGDNTEAFF.

In nucleotides, the CDR3 is TGTGCCAGCAGCTTCTCAGGGCAGCCCCAGCATTTT. Its translation: CASSFSGQPQHF. The V call is TRBV7-2, the J call TRBJ1-5; D is perhaps TRBD1 (5 bases). This CDR3 spans 12 amino acids. Germline assignment: CDR1 SGHTA and CDR2 FQGNSA. Trimming took 3 bases from V and 7 from J, leaving 7 bases between them.

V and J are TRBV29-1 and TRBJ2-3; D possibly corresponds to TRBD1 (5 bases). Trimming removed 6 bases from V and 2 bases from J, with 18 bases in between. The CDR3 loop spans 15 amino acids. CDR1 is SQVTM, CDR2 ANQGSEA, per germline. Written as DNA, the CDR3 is TGCAGCGTAATTGGGGCTAGGGCTAACACAGATACGCAGTATTTT. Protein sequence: CSVIGARANTDTQYF.

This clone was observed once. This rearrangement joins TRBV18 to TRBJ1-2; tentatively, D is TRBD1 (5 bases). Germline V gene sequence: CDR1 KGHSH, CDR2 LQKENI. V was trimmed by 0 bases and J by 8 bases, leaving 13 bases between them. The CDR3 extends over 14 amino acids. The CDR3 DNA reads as TGTGCCAGCTCACCACCCTCCAGGGCGGAGGGCTACACCTTC. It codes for CASSPPSRAEGYTF. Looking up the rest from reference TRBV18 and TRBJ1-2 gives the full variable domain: NAGVMQNPRHLVRRRGQEARLRCSPMKGHSHVYWYRQLPEEGLKFMVYLQKENIIDESGMPKERFSAEFPKEGPSILRIQQVVRGDSAAYFCASSPPSRAEGYTFGSGTRLTVV.

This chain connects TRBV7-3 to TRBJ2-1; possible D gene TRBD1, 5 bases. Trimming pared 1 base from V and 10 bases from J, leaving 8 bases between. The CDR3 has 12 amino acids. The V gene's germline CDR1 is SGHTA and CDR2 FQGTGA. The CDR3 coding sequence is TGTGCCAGCAGCTTAAAGAAGGGGGAGCAGTTCTTC. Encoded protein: CASSLKKGEQFF.

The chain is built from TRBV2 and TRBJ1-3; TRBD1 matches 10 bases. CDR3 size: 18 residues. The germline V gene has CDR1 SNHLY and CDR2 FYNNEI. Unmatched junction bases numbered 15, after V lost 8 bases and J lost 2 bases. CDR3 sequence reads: CASFPGQGLKAPGNTIYF. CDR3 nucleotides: TGTGCCAGCTTCCCGGGACAGGGGTTAAAGGCACCTGGAAACACCATATATTTT.

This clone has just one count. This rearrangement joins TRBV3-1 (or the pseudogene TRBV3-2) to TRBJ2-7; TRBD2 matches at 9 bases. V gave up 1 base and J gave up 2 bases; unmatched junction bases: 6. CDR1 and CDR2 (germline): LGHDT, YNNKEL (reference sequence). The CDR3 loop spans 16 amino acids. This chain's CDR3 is CASSQVKTSGAYEQYF. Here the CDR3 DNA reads TGTGCCAGCAGCCAAGTGAAGACTAGCGGAGCCTACGAGCAGTACTTC.

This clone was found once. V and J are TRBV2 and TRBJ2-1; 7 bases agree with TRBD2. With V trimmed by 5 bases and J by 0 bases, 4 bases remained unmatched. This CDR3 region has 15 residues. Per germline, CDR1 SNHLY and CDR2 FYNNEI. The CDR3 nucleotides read TGTGCCAGCAGTCTAGCGGAGGGCTCCTACAATGAGCAGTTCTTC. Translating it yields CASSLAEGSYNEQFF. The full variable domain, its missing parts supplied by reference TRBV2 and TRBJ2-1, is EPEVTQTPSHQVTQMGQEVILRCVPISNHLYFYWYRQILGQKVEFLVSFYNNEISEKSEIFDDQFSVERPDGSNFTLKIRSTKLEDSAMYFCASSLAEGSYNEQFFGPGTRLTVL.

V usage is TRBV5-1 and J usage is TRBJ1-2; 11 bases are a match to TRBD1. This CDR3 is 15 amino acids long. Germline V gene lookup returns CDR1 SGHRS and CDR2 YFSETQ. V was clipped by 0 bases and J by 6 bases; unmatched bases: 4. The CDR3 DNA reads TGCGCCAGCAGCTTGGCCGGACAGGGGGCAGATGGCTACACCTTC. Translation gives CASSLAGQGADGYTF.